This T cell receptor beta chain was documented in a study of cytomegalovirus exposure and HLA in healthy donors. Study-level information: The platform used for the roughly 130 validation repertoires matched that of the 600 to 800 first-cohort repertoires, a later analysis reported.

Generated by immunoSEQ multiplex PCR, the TCRdb table keeps only in-frame clones and is missing some. Of 140,000 to 150,000 clones in the sample, 94% are singletons; the top ten hold approximately 1.8%. The sequence was obtained from a man younger than 35 in good health and CMV-seropositive. Sequences were obtained from PBMCs.

The CDR3 nucleotides are TGCGCCAGCAGCTTGGGTAGTAGCGGTGGGGACATTCAGTACTTC. Residues: CASSLGSSGGDIQYF. The genes are TRBV5-1 and TRBJ2-4; weak D call: TRBD2 (6 bases). V dropped 0 bases and J dropped 8 bases, with 15 bases sitting between them. Looked up from germline, CDR1 is SGHRS and CDR2 is YFSETQ. This CDR3 is built from 15 residues.